A single sample gave rise to the 27 T cell receptor beta chains below, sequenced in a study of blood T cells in healthy people across ages. A sample-barcoded 5' primer and a J-beta primer mix were used in a second PCR of roughly 6 to 12 cycles. TCRdb reanalysed the 5' RACE reads using MiXCR and keeps one entry per CDR3 protein. The data show around 1.1 million distinct CDR3 sequences, 35% to 40% seen once. Sequencing used blood. Receptors were obtained from a man aged 18-30 years in good health.

The gene calls are TRBV29-1 and TRBJ1-4; TRBD1 matches 9 bases. Unmatched junction bases numbered 12, after V lost 6 bases and J lost 7 bases. The V gene's germline CDR1 is SQVTM and CDR2 ANQGSEA. The CDR3 has 15 residues. The CDR3 coding sequence is TGCAGCGTCTTACTAGGGACAGGGATATTTGAAAAACTGTTTTTT. Translating it yields CSVLLGTGIFEKLFF. Supplemented by reference TRBV29-1 and TRBJ1-4, the full variable domain reads SAVISQKPSRDICQRGTSLTIQCQVDSQVTMMFWYRQQPGQSLTLIATANQGSEATYESGFVIDKFPISRPNLTFSTLTVSNMSPEDSSIYLCSVLLGTGIFEKLFFGSGTQLSVL.

The DNA for the CDR3 is TGTGCCTGCATGGGGTATGGCTACACCTTC. As protein: CACMGYGYTF. This rearrangement joins TRBV30 to TRBJ1-2; D is unclear. This CDR3 has 10 amino acids. Trimming took 6 bases from V and 5 from J, leaving 7 bases between them. Germline CDR1 is GTSNPN and CDR2 is SVGIG (reference sequence).

The chain combines TRBV6-5 with TRBJ2-1; 7 bases line up with TRBD2. The ends lost 6 bases at V and 4 bases at J; junction bases unmatched: 3. The CDR3 is 13 residues long. Germline CDR1 is MNHEY and CDR2 is SVGAGI. CDR3 sequence (DNA): TGTGCCAGCAGCGCGGGGGAGTACAATGAGCAGTTCTTC. Translated: CASSAGEYNEQFF.

Only a few counts were recorded for this clonotype. The chain has TRBV12-5 and TRBJ2-1, with 10 bases identical to TRBD2. In germline, CDR1 is LGHNT, CDR2 FRNRAP. The CDR3 has 14 amino acids. V shed 2 bases and J 9 bases; nucleotides not matched to a gene: 4. The CDR3 DNA follows: TGTGCTAGTGGTTTGAGCGGGGGGGCGAGTGAGCAGTTCTTC. It codes for CASGLSGGASEQFF.

The genes are TRBV20-1 and TRBJ1-2; 7 bases agree with TRBD1. J lost 3 bases, V lost 5 bases, and 3 bases had no gene match. CDR3 size: 12 residues. CDR1 DFQATT and CDR2 SNEGSKA come from the germline V gene (reference sequence). The CDR3 is CSAQQGYYGYTF. CDR3 in DNA: TGCAGTGCTCAACAGGGGTACTATGGCTACACCTTC.

The chain has TRBV10-3 and TRBJ1-2, with D possibly being TRBD1 (5 bases). This CDR3 comprises 15 residues. Per germline, CDR1 ENHRY and CDR2 SYGVKD. The germline V and J ends were trimmed by 0 bases and 6 bases, with 14 bases remaining between them. The CDR3 protein is CAISESGTSPDGYTF. Here the CDR3 DNA reads TGTGCCATCAGTGAGTCGGGGACGAGTCCTGATGGCTACACCTTC.

The chain uses TRBV20-1 and TRBJ2-1; 12 nucleotides agree with TRBD2. Unmatched junction bases numbered 8, after V lost 0 bases and J lost 5 bases. Germline V gives CDR1 DFQATT, CDR2 SNEGSKA (reference sequence). The CDR3 totals 17 residues. CDR3 region: CSARDRLAGGNDNEQFF. The CDR3 region has the DNA TGCAGTGCTAGAGATCGGCTAGCGGGGGGGAATGACAATGAGCAGTTCTTC.

This clonotype has just one count. A much larger clonotype is one base distant, so this may be a read error. The chain uses TRBV6-6 and TRBJ2-7, with D perhaps TRBD1 or TRBD2 (5 bases each). V was shortened by 2 bases and J by 5 bases, with 13 bases between the two germline ends. CDR1 is MNHNY and CDR2 is SVGAGI in the germline V gene (reference sequence). This CDR3 has 14 amino acids. CDR3 residues: CASSYEGWDDEQYF. The CDR3 DNA is TGTGCCAGCAGTTACGAAGGATGGGACGACGAGCAGTACTTC.

Comment on this clonotype: A junction end diverges from the germline sequence, so it may reflect a read error. This sequence joins TRBV20-1 and TRBJ1-5; D call uncertain. In germline, CDR1 is DFQATT, CDR2 SNEGSKA (reference sequence). This CDR3 has 14 amino acids. In DNA form, the CDR3 reads TGCAGTGCAAGAGACACCTTTAGCAATCAGCCCCAGCATTTT. This codes for CSARDTFSNQPQHF.

V gene TRBV12-3 or TRBV12-4 combines with J gene TRBJ2-3; D possibly corresponds to TRBD1 (5 bases). Deletions cut 3 bases from V and 6 bases from J, with 16 bases between. This CDR3 spans 15 amino acids. CDR3 loop: CASSFGAPGSDTQYF. DNA of the CDR3: TGTGCCAGCAGTTTTGGGGCCCCGGGTTCGGATACGCAGTATTTT.

Worth noting for this clonotype: Given a much more abundant clone one base away, this may be a read error. J is TRBJ2-7 and V is TRBV12-3 or TRBV12-4; 9 bases align to TRBD1. The CDR3 is 15 amino acids. CDR3 protein: CASSRPGQGSHEQYF. The CDR3 region has the DNA TGTGCCAGCTCCCGACCGGGACAGGGCTCCCACGAGCAGTACTTC.

This clonotype has more than one count but fewer than ten. V usage is TRBV20-1 and J usage is TRBJ2-2; TRBD2 agrees at 9 bases. Germline trimming cut 1 base from V and 0 bases from J; bases unmatched to any gene: 6. The CDR3 contains 17 residues. Germline V gives CDR1 DFQATT, CDR2 SNEGSKA (reference sequence). The CDR3 loop is CSARGLSGGANTGELFF. The CDR3 region has the DNA TGCAGTGCTAGAGGACTTAGCGGGGGCGCGAACACCGGGGAGCTGTTTTTT.

This clonotype has at least ten counts. This chain joins TRBV3-1 and TRBJ2-5; a possible D gene is TRBD2 (6 bases). Germline CDR1 is LGHDT and CDR2 is YNNKEL (reference sequence). The CDR3 is made up of 16 amino acids. V was shortened by 4 bases and J by 2 bases, with 17 bases between the two germline ends. The CDR3 here is CASSPPGLLTQETQYF. CDR3 DNA: TGTGCCAGCAGCCCACCGGGACTCCTGACTCAAGAGACCCAGTACTTC.

This clonotype was seen many times. The rearrangement links TRBV12-3 or TRBV12-4 to TRBJ1-1, with 9 positions matching TRBD1. The CDR3 runs 15 residues. V lost 7 bases to trimming and J lost 8 bases; unmatched junction nucleotides: 14. The CDR3 DNA is TGTGCCAGCACCAAAAAGGGACAGGGAGAGAGGGAAGCTTTCTTT. This codes for CASTKKGQGEREAFF.

This clonotype has only a few counts. V usage is TRBV27 and J usage is TRBJ2-1; TRBD2 is a possible D gene (6 bases). The V and J ends lost 8 bases and 5 bases respectively, with 16 bases between them. The CDR3 is 14 residues long. Per germline, CDR1 MNHEY and CDR2 SMNVEV (reference sequence). The CDR3 sequence is CASSVGGADNEQFF. The CDR3 DNA follows: TGTGCCAGCTCGGTCGGAGGGGCTGACAATGAGCAGTTCTTC.

The chain employs TRBV27 and TRBJ1-1; D not certain. The CDR3 sequence is 13 residues long. V lost 5 bases and J 4 bases, leaving 11 bases between the germline ends. Looked up from germline, CDR1 is MNHEY and CDR2 is SMNVEV (reference sequence). The CDR3 loop reads CASSPGRSTEAFF. The CDR3 DNA sequence: TGTGCCAGCAGTCCTGGAAGGTCCACTGAAGCTTTCTTT.

V gene TRBV27 combines with J gene TRBJ1-5; tentatively, D is TRBD1 (5 bases). CDR1 and CDR2 (germline): MNHEY, SMNVEV (reference sequence). The CDR3 has 15 residues. V was cut by 0 bases and J by 8 bases, with 14 bases left in between. CDR3 sequence (DNA): TGTGCCAGCAGTTTATCGCCCGAAAAAGGGGAGCCCCAGCATTTT. Protein: CASSLSPEKGEPQHF.

This clonotype was counted a few times. The chain recombines TRBV3-1 with TRBJ2-1, with TRBD2 matching 10 bases. Germline assignment: CDR1 LGHDT and CDR2 YNNKEL (reference sequence). The ends lost 6 bases at V and 6 bases at J; junction bases unmatched: 2. The CDR3 sequence is 13 residues long. The CDR3 here is CASRLAGVNEQFF. Written as DNA, the CDR3 is TGTGCCAGCAGGCTAGCGGGGGTCAATGAGCAGTTCTTC.

V and J are TRBV4-1 and TRBJ2-2; D perhaps matches TRBD2 (6 bases). Germline-derived CDR1 and CDR2 are MGHRA and YSYEKL. V lost 0 bases, J lost 0 bases, and 11 bases lay in between. The CDR3 contains 17 residues. CDR3 nucleotides: TGCGCCAGCAGCCAAGACGTGGGGGGACCGAACACCGGGGAGCTGTTTTTT. This gives the protein CASSQDVGGPNTGELFF.

The chain combines TRBV10-2 with TRBJ1-1, with D hard to call. With 1 base removed from V and 3 bases from J, the gap between germline ends came to 12 bases. This CDR3 is built from 15 residues. The V gene's germline CDR1 is WSHSY and CDR2 SAAADI. The CDR3 protein is CASSEYETEDTEAFF. CDR3 in DNA: TGCGCCAGCAGTGAGTATGAAACAGAGGACACTGAAGCTTTCTTT.

The chain recombines TRBV9 with TRBJ2-7; the D gene is possibly TRBD1 (6 bases). Germline lookup yields CDR1 SGDLS and CDR2 YYNGEE. The CDR3 has 15 residues. Trimming cost V 0 bases and J 2 bases, with 12 bases left between them. CDR3 protein: CASSVAGTPTYEQYF. DNA for the CDR3: TGTGCCAGCAGCGTAGCCGGGACACCGACCTACGAGCAGTACTTC.

This sequence joins TRBV11-2 and TRBJ1-1; D remains ambiguous. The germline CDR1 and CDR2 sequences are SGHAT and FQNNGV. This CDR3 region has 14 residues. Trimming removed 5 bases from V and 5 bases from J, with 15 bases in between. This CDR3 is CASSPPFVRTEAFF. The CDR3 DNA reads TGTGCCAGCAGCCCACCGTTTGTGAGGACTGAAGCTTTCTTT.

The V call is TRBV27, the J call TRBJ2-1; D remains unclear. The CDR3 has 13 residues. The germline CDR1 and CDR2 sequences are MNHEY and SMNVEV (reference sequence). V lost 0 bases and J lost 3, with 3 bases in between. CDR3 coding DNA: TGTGCCAGCAGTTTATCTTACTACAATGAGCAGTTCTTC. This translates into CASSLSYYNEQFF.

The chain carries TRBV20-1 and TRBJ2-1; D gene ambiguous. The CDR3 sequence is 14 residues long. Per the germline V gene, CDR1 is DFQATT and CDR2 is SNEGSKA (reference sequence). Trimming stripped 6 bases from V and 6 bases from J, with 18 bases between. The DNA for the CDR3 is TGCAGTGCCCTCCCACAGACGCACTGCAATGAGCAGTTCTTC. Translating gives CSALPQTHCNEQFF.

This clonotype was counted between two and nine times. The rearrangement uses TRBV4-3 and TRBJ2-2, with D hard to call. Germline values: CDR1 LGHNA, CDR2 YSLEER. This CDR3 contains 14 residues. The V end lost 0 bases, the J end lost 5 bases, and 7 bases lay between the germline ends. This chain's CDR3 is CASSQDRRTGELFF. The CDR3 DNA sequence: TGCGCCAGCAGCCAAGATCGGAGAACCGGGGAGCTGTTTTTT.

This clonotype was counted only a few times. The CDR3 reads CSVTLGQAEAFF. The CDR3 DNA reads TGCAGCGTTACCCTCGGACAGGCTGAAGCTTTCTTT. J is TRBJ1-1 and V is TRBV29-1, with 7 bases that match TRBD1. Germline V gene data show CDR1 as SQVTM and CDR2 as ANQGSEA. This CDR3 spans 12 amino acids. The V gene end was trimmed by 5 bases and the J gene end by 6 bases; junction bases not matched to a gene: 6.

This clonotype was observed a few times. This chain uses TRBV6-6 with TRBJ1-2, with D uncertain. The CDR3 contains 14 residues. Trimming left V 4 bases short and J 7 bases short, with 16 bases between. CDR1 is MNHNY and CDR2 is SVGAGI in the germline V gene (reference sequence). CDR3 coding DNA: TGTGCCAGCAGTTTCCATATAGACGGCGCTGGCTACACCTTC. Encoded protein: CASSFHIDGAGYTF.